The entry below describes one T cell receptor (beta chain). Its antigen is still unknown. The data belong to a study of cytomegalovirus exposure and HLA in healthy donors (dated by TCRdb to about 2017). About the investigation overall: An earlier analysis of under 600 of the donors reported 250 to 300 Gb of sequence data and approximately 110 million unique TCR beta sequences from about 179 million T cells. Around 320 gigabases of sequencing data and 70 million to 85 million unique TCR sequences were included in an early release covering several hundred HLA-typed donors. The genetic ancestry cluster associated with self-reported Caucasian donors included around four fifths of the roughly 380 genotyped donors. The study was designed to test whether signatures of past pathogen exposure could be identified by cataloging public T cell receptors. Using immunosequencing, the study profiled T cell repertoires from 500 to 800 subjects and related those repertoires to cytomegalovirus serostatus. Besides the first cohort of 500 to 700 subjects, a separate validation cohort made up of roughly 120 different subjects was used. The study combined high-throughput TCR immunosequencing, statistical association of individual TCRs with disease status, and machine learning to predict cytomegalovirus infection status. A later analysis re-examined previously published TCR beta repertoires from hundreds of donors and added high-resolution HLA genotyping to investigate patterns of TCR occurrence. Rather than drawing on any new phenotypic data, the later analysis identified candidate immune exposures from TCR beta sequences and the way those sequences occurred across donors. An earlier analysis of some 500 of the donors used high-throughput TCR beta sequencing to judge whether each TCR beta V gene segment behaved as functional or pseudogenic. Alongside the repertoire data, information on donor age, sex, ethnicity and CMV serostatus was compiled. A later genetic analysis took genome-wide SNP genotypes for about three fifths of the roughly 670 donors and used that subset as a discovery cohort. All discovery cohort repertoires had been generated on a single sequencing platform. HLA typing included class I and class II loci at four-digit resolution. Typing coverage differed by locus: A, B, C, DRB1 and DQB1 were typed in roughly 620-640 donors, DQA1 in roughly 510, DPA1 in around 610, and DPB1 in around 490. Roughly five DR-DQ haplotypes were handled as single units for association and clustering because linkage in the cohort was strong. Among roughly 400 genotyped donors of the cohort, an average of roughly 230,000 unique TCR beta nucleotide sequences was sequenced per donor, of which about 18% were non-productive.

In total, 630 or so healthy bone marrow donors made up the cohort. Cohort members were all nominally healthy when sampled, although unrecorded immune exposures were likely present. The donor tested CMV seronegative and was one of the 352 seronegative cohort members. A peripheral blood sample was provided by each donor, and peripheral blood mononuclear cells were used for TCR beta sequencing. The Qiagen DNeasy Blood Extraction Kit was used to extract genomic DNA from the blood cell samples. Unmatched junction bases come to 7, with V trimmed by 1 base and J by 6 bases. CDR1 SGHNT and CDR2 YYREEE were looked up in the germline V gene (reference sequence). From the cysteine through the phenylalanine, the CDR3 covers 15 amino acids. Just the 45-base CDR3 DNA is kept, in frame starting at base 1. Preparation of the library involved the immunoSEQ multiplex PCR assay. For the multiplex PCR, a mixture combining 60 forward primers for TCR Vbeta segments and 13 reverse primers for TCR Jbeta segments was used. The CDR3 region of rearranged TCR beta genes was amplified from genomic DNA by a multiplex PCR assay. The Illumina HiSeq System was used to sequence the amplified TCR beta libraries as 87-base-pair reads. From the authors' description of their analysis: A later analysis counted 75 million to 100 million unique TCR beta chains across the 700 or so repertoires, and around 12 million of these chains were shared by at least two donors. Raw reads were error-corrected and collapsed into unique sequences with a nearest-neighbor algorithm that merged closely related sequences to remove PCR and sequencing errors. CDR3 sequences were aligned to IMGT reference sequences to assign V, D and J gene segments. For a sequence to be retained, at least a six-nucleotide match to both a V gene segment and a J gene segment was required. A rearrangement counted as productive if the CDR3 had no stop codons and remained in frame with V and J, and every other rearrangement counted as non-productive. CDR3 was defined according to IMGT convention as the region running from the second conserved V-encoded cysteine to the conserved J-encoded phenylalanine. The earlier analysis of fewer than 750 of the donors excluded sequences that lacked an unambiguous match to a single V gene segment. An earlier analysis of 450 to 650 of the donors called V segments functional above 56.7% productive rearrangements and segregating when the between-donor standard deviation exceeded 5%. A statistical classification framework was developed to diagnose cytomegalovirus status using the catalog of TCR beta chain sequences. In a later analysis, V and J genes were assigned by comparing TCR nucleotide sequences against IMGT/GENE-DB human TR gene sequences. Using the TCRdist pipeline, a later analysis assigned CDR3 sequences along with most-parsimonious VDJ recombination scenarios. In a later analysis, each TCR beta chain was defined by its CDR3 amino acid sequence together with its V-gene family, and reads lacking a unique V-gene family were excluded. As a way to deal with suspected cross-contamination and a sequencing artifact, a later analysis dropped under 600 nucleotide sequences that were highly shared and had low generation probability. For each public chain, a later analysis derived a clonal expansion index from normalized ranks of inferred template counts within each repertoire. A later analysis computed generation probabilities with a VDJ recombination model fitted to out-of-frame rearrangements, and checked the results against IGoR. Hypergeometric tests were used in a later analysis to score TCR-TCR, TCR-HLA and TCR-CMV co-occurrence, with a repertoire-size bias correction applied to the TCR pairs. A later analysis estimated false discovery rates by permuting HLA or CMV assignments 20 times. In a later analysis, co-occurring TCRs were grouped using DBSCAN, with TCRdist sequence similarity added in when clustering inside HLA-allele-positive subsets. Co-occurrence clustering excluded repertoires with fewer than 30,000 or more than 120,000 public chains, plus five with anomalous nucleotide sharing. In its TCRdb copy, this immuneACCESS table keeps in-frame sequences only and misses some clones. Where compared with another copy, unresolved V genes explain less than half of these, and the others have no known cause. That table is the source of V, J and clone size, and D and trimming were worked out from the DNA. This sample's listing comprises 150,000 or so clones. The top ten clonotypes cover 2% to 2.5% of the sample.

General conclusions and limits of the study: Approximately 18 rarely observed V segments, including chromosome 9 orphons, were excluded from the earlier analysis of some 590 of the donors because counts were too low. Correlated functional status among segregating V segments might reflect linkage disequilibrium, but an unknown experimental factor could not be ruled out. Broadly in line with IMGT annotations, most TCR beta V segments showed up in productive rearrangements about 87% or about 30% of the time in an earlier analysis of under 700 of the donors. A further reported finding was that TCR beta sequences accurately predicted the HLA-A and HLA-B alleles for most subjects in the first cohort. An association between a missense DCLRE1C variant and V-gene and J-gene trimming of TCR beta chains was found in a later genetic analysis and replicated in an independent cohort. A group of highly shared sequence variants was considered likely to be a technical artifact of the sequencing pipeline. When HLA alleles, especially DR and DQ, strongly co-occurred, TCR associations were difficult to assign to individual alleles. The study gave a list of under 200 TCR beta chains associated with cytomegalovirus. A later genetic analysis reported fewer N-insertions in productive TCRs among donors in an Asian-associated ancestry cluster than the roughly 700-donor mean. In this cohort, only TCR beta chains were sequenced, and detectable features were limited by the absence of alpha or paired-chain data. A later analysis found that TCR association rates varied across HLA loci, with DRB1 alleles showing the most associated TCRs and HLA-C alleles the fewest. Because HLA typing was missing for some donors at each locus, association tests included only the typed subset. In a later analysis, several top co-occurrence clusters were reported to appear linked to parvovirus B19, influenza, CMV and Epstein-Barr virus. At a false discovery rate of 0.05, a later analysis linked fewer than 20,000 TCR beta sequences to specific HLA alleles. According to the authors, the approach could potentially be generalized to other disease states and immunological phenotypes. The classifier was reported to diagnose cytomegalovirus status with high specificity and sensitivity in both the original and validation cohorts. The presence/absence analyses assumed that sequencing depth was roughly uniform across donors, and that assumption may not be true. A few of the identified cytomegalovirus-associated TCR beta chains were confirmed in vitro to be specific for cytomegalovirus antigens. Across donors, most TCR sequences were observed very rarely, whereas some public TCRs were present in many individuals. In a later analysis, HLA-associated TCR beta chains were found to be more clonally expanded and to have lower generation probabilities than equally common non-associated chains. In a later analysis, most CMV-associated TCR beta chains were found to appear HLA-restricted, with HLA associations seemingly driven largely by CMV exposure. Some IMGT-functional V segments, including TRBV6-2 and TRBV6-3, could not be told apart with the 87-base-pair reads, so those segments were excluded. The only immune exposure information available for the cohort was CMV serostatus.

The sequence links TRBV5-4 to TRBJ2-7; 10 junctional bases match TRBD2. This TCR came from a woman younger than 30 in good health and CMV-seronegative. Sequencing used PBMCs. The CDR3 protein: CASSLSLAGASEQYF. The sequenced DNA is TGTGCCAGCAGCTTGTCTCTAGCGGGAGCTTCCGAGCAGTACTTC.